Listed here are 8 T cell receptor beta chains from one sample, sequenced in a study of cytomegalovirus exposure and HLA in healthy donors. Use of 60 Vbeta and 13 Jbeta primers characterized the PCR. The table came from immunoSEQ multiplex PCR; TCRdb's copy has only in-frame clones and leaves some out. The table lists 150,000 or so clones, approximately 88% of them singletons. The sample taken for sequencing was PBMCs. The receptor set was obtained from a boy aged 2 to 10 in good health and CMV-seronegative.

The gene calls are TRBV5-5 and TRBJ1-1; 9 bases are a match to TRBD1. CDR3 size: 14 residues. V lost 5 bases to trimming and J lost 4 bases; unmatched junction nucleotides: 6. Germline CDR1 is SGHKS and CDR2 is YYEKEE (reference sequence). The CDR3 protein is CASRPPTGGTEAFF. The DNA of the CDR3 is TGTGCCAGCAGACCCCCGACAGGGGGCACTGAAGCTTTCTTT.

This sequence joins TRBV11-2 and TRBJ2-4, with 8 bases lining up with TRBD1. J lost 6 bases, V lost 1 base, and 5 bases had no gene match. This CDR3 is built from 15 residues. Germline V gene lookup returns CDR1 SGHAT and CDR2 FQNNGV. CDR3 residues: CASSLVGQGANIQYF. The CDR3, as DNA: TGTGCCAGCAGCTTAGTCGGGCAGGGGGCAAACATTCAGTACTTC.

V is TRBV5-1 and J is TRBJ2-1, with D perhaps TRBD1 (5 bases). Germline values: CDR1 SGHRS, CDR2 YFSETQ. With 0 bases removed from V and 8 bases from J, the gap between germline ends came to 9 bases. CDR3 length: 13 residues. CDR3 sequence: CASSLEGRDEQFF. The CDR3 coding sequence is TGCGCCAGCAGCTTGGAGGGGCGAGATGAGCAGTTCTTC.

V and J are TRBV9 and TRBJ1-1, with TRBD1 identical over 9 bases. The germline gives CDR1 SGDLS, CDR2 YYNGEE. The CDR3 contains 14 residues. The V gene end was trimmed by 3 bases and the J gene end by 5 bases; junction bases not matched to a gene: 5. CDR3 amino acids: CASSAGQGRTEAFF. The CDR3 nucleotides are TGTGCCAGCAGCGCGGGACAGGGAAGGACTGAAGCTTTCTTT.

V and J are TRBV6-1 and TRBJ1-4, with TRBD1 matching over 9 bases. V shed 6 bases, J shed 13 bases, and the junction held 9 bases outside the gene matches. The CDR3 consists of 13 residues. Germline V gene sequence: CDR1 MNHNS, CDR2 SASEGT. The CDR3 sequence: CASSDRTGVLLFF. In DNA form, the CDR3 reads TGTGCCAGCAGCGACCGGACAGGGGTCCTACTGTTTTTT.

The chain employs TRBV7-7 and TRBJ2-7; tentatively, D is TRBD1 (6 bases). CDR1 SSHAT and CDR2 FNYEAQ come from the germline V gene (reference sequence). The CDR3 is 14 residues long. Trimming left V 1 base short and J 2 bases short, with 9 bases between. In nucleotides, the CDR3 is TGTGCCAGCAGCTTAGGACAGGCGCCCTACGAGCAGTACTTC. It encodes CASSLGQAPYEQYF. The full variable domain, rest sourced from reference TRBV7-7 and TRBJ2-7, is GAGVSQSPRYKVTKRGQDVTLRCDPISSHATLYWYQQALGQGPEFLTYFNYEAQPDKSGLPSDRFSAERPEGSISTLTIQRTEQRDSAMYRCASSLGQAPYEQYFGPGTRLTVT.

This clone has a handful of counts. V and J are TRBV6-1 and TRBJ1-5; D not certain. CDR1 and CDR2 (germline): MNHNS, SASEGT. Trimming removed 2 bases at V and 6 bases at J, with 17 bases between. There are 16 residues in the CDR3. Here the CDR3 reads CASSESPYTLSQPQHF. For the CDR3, the DNA is TGTGCCAGCAGTGAATCTCCTTACACGTTAAGTCAGCCCCAGCATTTT.

The rearrangement joins TRBV25-1 to TRBJ1-1, with 11 bases fitting TRBD1. The ends lost 2 bases at V and 3 bases at J; junction bases unmatched: 8. Germline lookup yields CDR1 MGHDK and CDR2 SYGVNS. The CDR3 has 17 residues. Here the CDR3 reads CASSEAGQGARYTEAFF. DNA for the CDR3: TGTGCCAGCAGTGAAGCAGGACAGGGGGCGAGGTACACTGAAGCTTTCTTT.